These T cell receptor beta chains were read from a single sample in a study of shared clonotypes between healthy human individuals. The method was immunoSEQ multiplex PCR; TCRdb's version includes in-frame clones alone and lacks a portion of them. Of millions of clones in the sample, 93% are singletons; the top ten hold 0.35% to 0.45%. Sample: naive CD4+ T cells from PBMCs. These receptor sequences come from a man between 18 and 35 years old in good health. Some clones in this sample may be carry-over from other donors' samples. CDR3s include the opening cysteine and the closing phenylalanine or tryptophan. A D gene is named only where the DNA matches it firmly. Only some rows state a clone size, as once, few, many or a class for expanded clones.

once,TRBV9,TRBJ2-3,.,TGTGCCAGCACCCAAACGGCGACGAGCACAGATACGCAGTATTTT,CASTQTATSTDTQYF
.,TRBV29-1,TRBJ2-3,.,TGCAGCGTTCTGAAGGGGACAGATACGCAGTATTTT,CSVLKGTDTQYF
once,TRBV7-3,TRBJ2-3,.,TGTGCCAGCAGCCGAAGTAGCACAGATACGCAGTATTTT,CASSRSSTDTQYF
.,TRBV5-1,TRBJ2-5,.,TGCGCCAGCAGCTATAGAGACCCCCAGACGGAGACCCAGTACTTC,CASSYRDPQTETQYF
.,TRBV27,TRBJ2-1,.,TGTGCCAGCAGTTTTAGCGGCCAATCCTACAATGAGCAGTTCTTC,CASSFSGQSYNEQFF
.,TRBV5-8,TRBJ2-3,TRBD1,TGTGCCAGCGATATTCGGGGGACAGGGTTTGGAGATACGCAGTATTTT,CASDIRGTGFGDTQYF
.,TRBV4-2,TRBJ2-1,.,TGTGCCAGCAGCCAAGATTTCAGGGCGGGTGAGCAGTTCTTC,CASSQDFRAGEQFF
.,TRBV5-6,TRBJ1-3,.,TGTGCCAGCAGCTTGGTCCAGGCTGGAAACACCATATATTTT,CASSLVQAGNTIYF
.,TRBV6-6,TRBJ2-3,.,TGTGCCAGCAGTGCAGGGTTCACAGATACGCAGTATTTT,CASSAGFTDTQYF
.,TRBV28,TRBJ2-5,.,TGTGCCAGCAGTTTCCCTCTGCAAGAGACCCAGTACTTC,CASSFPLQETQYF
.,TRBV2,TRBJ2-7,TRBD2,TGTGCCAGCAACCCACTAGCGGGAGGTTTCTACGAGCAGTACTTC,CASNPLAGGFYEQYF
.,TRBV6-8,TRBJ2-3,.,TGTGCCAGCAGCGACCGAGATACGCAGTATTTT,CASSDRDTQYF
.,TRBV9,TRBJ1-2,.,TGTGCCAGCAGCGTAGGGCCTCTTTGGGGGAGAGGCTACACCTTC,CASSVGPLWGRGYTF
.,TRBV9,TRBJ2-2,TRBD1,TGTGCCAGCAGCGGTGGACAGGGCTGGGTGAACACCGGGGAGCTGTTTTTT,CASSGGQGWVNTGELFF
.,TRBV5-1,TRBJ2-7,.,TGCGCCAGCAGCCGAGGGACAAATCCGTCCTACGAGCAGTACTTC,CASSRGTNPSYEQYF
.,TRBV6-5,TRBJ2-7,TRBD1,TGTGCCAGCAGTACCAGGCGGACAGGTACGAACGAGCAGTACTTC,CASSTRRTGTNEQYF
.,TRBV28,TRBJ2-7,.,TGTGCCAGCAGTCCTACCCGGGGCTACCCCCCCTACGAGCAGTACTTC,CASSPTRGYPPYEQYF
.,TRBV7-3,TRBJ1-1,TRBD1,TGTGCCAGCAGCTACGACAGGGCAGGGAACACTGAAGCTTTCTTT,CASSYDRAGNTEAFF
once,TRBV5-1,TRBJ1-4,.,TGCGCCAGCCGCGGGGAGGGGGCAACTAATGAAAAACTGTTTTTT,CASRGEGATNEKLFF
.,TRBV10-1,TRBJ2-2,TRBD2,TGCGCCAGCAGTGAAAATCCTAGCGGGAGGACCGGGGAGCTGTTTTTT,CASSENPSGRTGELFF
.,TRBV7-6,TRBJ2-1,TRBD2,TGTGCCAGCAGCTTAGCGTCGCTAGCGGTGTACAATGAGCAGTTCTTC,CASSLASLAVYNEQFF
.,TRBV19,TRBJ1-1,TRBD1,TGTGCCAGTAGTATAGTCACAGGGGGCACGAACACTGAAGCTTTCTTT,CASSIVTGGTNTEAFF
.,TRBV6-5,TRBJ2-5,TRBD2,TGTGCCAGCAGTACCACCGGGACTAGCGCACGGACCCAGTACTTC,CASSTTGTSARTQYF
.,TRBV10-3,TRBJ2-7,.,TGTGCCAACCTGCCTAGGGTTGACTACGAGCAGTACTTC,CANLPRVDYEQYF
.,TRBV7-2,TRBJ2-5,.,TGTGCCAGCAGCCTCCACCGAGAGACCCAGTACTTC,CASSLHRETQYF
.,TRBV28,TRBJ2-6,TRBD1,TGTGCCAGCAGTTCGACAGGGGCGTCCAACGTCCTGACTTTC,CASSSTGASNVLTF
once,TRBV5-1,TRBJ1-1,TRBD1,TGCGCCAGCAGCTTAGTTCCGGGACAGGACGTAGCTTTCTTT,CASSLVPGQDVAFF
.,TRBV4-1,TRBJ1-1,.,TGCGCCAGCAGCCAAGGAGGTTTTCGGAGGGAAGGCACTGAAGCTTTCTTT,CASSQGGFRREGTEAFF
once,TRBV7-9,TRBJ2-1,.,TGTGCCAGCAGCTTACGCCGGCGGGCTATAAACAATGAGCAGTTCTTC,CASSLRRRAINNEQFF
.,TRBV12-2,TRBJ2-5,.,TGTGCAAGTCGCTCTATTTATGATGGTCCGACGGAACTAGCGGGCCAAGAGACCCAGTACTTC,CASRSIYDGPTELAGQETQYF
.,TRBV14,TRBJ2-5,.,TGTGCCAGCAGCACTGGCCTTATGACTTTTCAAGAGACCCAGTACTTC,CASSTGLMTFQETQYF
.,TRBV27,TRBJ2-4,TRBD2,TGTGCCAGCAGTTCCTTAGCGGGAGCCAAAAACATTCAGTACTTC,CASSSLAGAKNIQYF
.,TRBV28,TRBJ2-5,.,TGTGCCAGCAGTTTACCCTCGAGGGGGGAAGTAATCCAAGAGACCCAGTACTTC,CASSLPSRGEVIQETQYF
.,TRBV19,TRBJ1-1,.,TGTGCCAGTAGTAGGCCATGGGAATCTGAAGCTTTCTTT,CASSRPWESEAFF
.,TRBV7-2,TRBJ2-3,TRBD1,TGTGCCAGCAAGAGGCAGGGGGTCAGAGATACGCAGTATTTT,CASKRQGVRDTQYF
few,TRBV7-9,TRBJ1-1,.,TGTGCCAGCAGCTTACCAGGGGTTGACACTGAAGCTTTCTTT,CASSLPGVDTEAFF